This T cell receptor (beta chain) emerged from a study of regulatory T cells in long-lasting Graves disease. Time point described: newly diagnosed GD, antithyroid drugs for less than 3 months. PBMC-extracted RNA yielded the TCR library. Arm-PCR of CDR3 regions with iRepertoire HTBI primers generated TCR beta libraries. TCRdb reanalysed the multiplex PCR reads using MiXCR and keeps one entry per CDR3 protein. The sample includes some 490,000 distinct CDR3 sequences, around 12% of them seen just once. The sample holds many counts of this clonotype. This same sample was also part of a study on T cells in Graves' hyperthyroidism and ophthalmopathy. That study adds: Together with thyroid ultrasound, orbital computed tomography, serum thyroxine and TRAb, clinical symptoms were used for diagnoses. TCR CDR3 regions were first amplified by RT-PCR with HTBI primers.

Sequences were derived from peripheral blood mononuclear cells (PBMCs), sampled at new diagnosis, from a patient treated with antithyroid drugs. This receptor was obtained from a woman under 40 with Graves disease.

CDR3 nucleotide sequence: TGTGCCTGGAGTGGCCTCGCACGGGACAGGGTCCAAGAGACCCAGTACTTC. Amino acid sequence: CAWSGLARDRVQETQYF. The chain has TRBV30 and TRBJ2-5; 9 nucleotides agree with TRBD1. CDR1 is GTSNPN and CDR2 is SVGIG in the germline V gene (reference sequence). The length of the CDR3 is 17 residues. The V and J ends lost 1 base and 1 base, in that order; junction bases with no gene match: 10. Complete variable domain (other parts from reference TRBV30 and TRBJ2-5): SQTIHQWPATLVQPVGSPLSLECTVEGTSNPNLYWYRQAAGRGLQLLFYSVGIGQISSEVPQNLSASRPQDRQFILSSKKLLLSDSGFYLCAWSGLARDRVQETQYFGPGTRLLVL.